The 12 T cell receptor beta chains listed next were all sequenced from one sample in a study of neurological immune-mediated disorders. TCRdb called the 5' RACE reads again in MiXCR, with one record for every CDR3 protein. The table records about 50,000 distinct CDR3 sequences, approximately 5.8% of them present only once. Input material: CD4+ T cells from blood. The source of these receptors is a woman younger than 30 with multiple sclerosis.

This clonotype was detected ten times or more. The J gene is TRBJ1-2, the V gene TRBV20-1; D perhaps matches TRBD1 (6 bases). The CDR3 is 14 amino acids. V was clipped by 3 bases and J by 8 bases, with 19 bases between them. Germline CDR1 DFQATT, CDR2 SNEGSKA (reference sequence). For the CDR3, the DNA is TGCAGTGCTAGCATTAACAGGGAGTCGGGCGGCTACACCTTC. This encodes CSASINRESGGYTF.

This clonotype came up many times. The DNA for the CDR3 is TGTGCCAGCAGTGACTTCAACAGGGGGCGCAGCCATTCACCCCTCCACTTT. It translates to CASSDFNRGRSHSPLHF. The chain joins TRBV25-1 to TRBJ1-6, with 9 bases lining up with TRBD1. The CDR3 runs 17 residues. Looked up from germline, CDR1 is MGHDK and CDR2 is SYGVNS. With V trimmed by 3 bases and J by 8 bases, 11 bases remained unmatched.

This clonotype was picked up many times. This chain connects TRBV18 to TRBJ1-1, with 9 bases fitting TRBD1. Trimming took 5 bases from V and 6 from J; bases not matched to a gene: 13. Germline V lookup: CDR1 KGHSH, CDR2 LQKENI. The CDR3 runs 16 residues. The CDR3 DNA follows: TGTGCCAGCTCAGACCGGGACAGGGTGGGTTGGGCTGAAGCTTTCTTT. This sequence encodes CASSDRDRVGWAEAFF.

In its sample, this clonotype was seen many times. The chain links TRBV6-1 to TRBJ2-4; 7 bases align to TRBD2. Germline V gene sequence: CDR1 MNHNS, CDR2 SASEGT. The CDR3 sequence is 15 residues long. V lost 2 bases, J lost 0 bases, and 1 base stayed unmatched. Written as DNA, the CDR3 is TGTGCCAGCAGTGAAAGCGGGGTAGCCAAAAACATTCAGTACTTC. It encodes CASSESGVAKNIQYF.

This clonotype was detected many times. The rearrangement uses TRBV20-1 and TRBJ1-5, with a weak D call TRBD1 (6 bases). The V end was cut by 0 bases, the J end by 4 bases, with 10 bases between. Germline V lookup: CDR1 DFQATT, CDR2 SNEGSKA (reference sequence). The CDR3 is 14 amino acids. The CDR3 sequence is CSARDLRGNQPQHF. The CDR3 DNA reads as TGCAGTGCTAGAGATCTGAGGGGGAATCAGCCCCAGCATTTT.

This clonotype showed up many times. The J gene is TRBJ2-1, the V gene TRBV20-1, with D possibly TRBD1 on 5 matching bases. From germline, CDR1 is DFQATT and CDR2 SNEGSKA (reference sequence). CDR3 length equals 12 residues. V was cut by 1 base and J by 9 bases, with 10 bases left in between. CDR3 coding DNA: TGCAGTGCTAGAGTCCCAGGGATTGAGCAGTTCTTC. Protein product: CSARVPGIEQFF.

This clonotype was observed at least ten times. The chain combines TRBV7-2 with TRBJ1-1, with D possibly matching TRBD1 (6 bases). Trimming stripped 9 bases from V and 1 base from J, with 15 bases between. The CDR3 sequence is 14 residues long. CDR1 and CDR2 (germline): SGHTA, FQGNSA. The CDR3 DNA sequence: TGTGCCAGTCGGGGGCTTGGTAGGAACACTGAAGCTTTCTTT. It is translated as CASRGLGRNTEAFF.

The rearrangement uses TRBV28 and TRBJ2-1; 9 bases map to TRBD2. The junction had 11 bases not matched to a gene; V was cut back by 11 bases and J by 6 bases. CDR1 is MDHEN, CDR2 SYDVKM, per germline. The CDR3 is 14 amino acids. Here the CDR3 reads CAAAGLAGINEQFF. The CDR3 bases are TGTGCCGCCGCCGGGCTAGCGGGGATCAATGAGCAGTTCTTC.

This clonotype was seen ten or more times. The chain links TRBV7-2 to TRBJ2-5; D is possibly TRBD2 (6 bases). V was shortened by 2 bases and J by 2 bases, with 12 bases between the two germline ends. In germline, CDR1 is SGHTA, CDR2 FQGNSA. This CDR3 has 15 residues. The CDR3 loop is CASSLLGGVQETQYF. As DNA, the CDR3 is TGTGCCAGCAGCTTACTGGGGGGTGTACAAGAGACCCAGTACTTC.

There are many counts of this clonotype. The CDR3 DNA reads as TGTGCCAGCAGCCTCCTCGGCCTCACAGGGCCCGTCGAAGGCAATCAGCCCCAGCATTTT. This codes for CASSLLGLTGPVEGNQPQHF. The chain employs TRBV12-3 or TRBV12-4 and TRBJ1-5, with TRBD1 as a possible D gene (6 bases). The length of the CDR3 is 20 residues. Trimming cost V 6 bases and J 2 bases, with 29 bases left between them.

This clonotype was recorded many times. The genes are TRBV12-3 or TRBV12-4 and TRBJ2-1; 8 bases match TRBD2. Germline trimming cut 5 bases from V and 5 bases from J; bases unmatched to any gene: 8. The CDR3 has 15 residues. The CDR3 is CASSTSGSSDNEQFF. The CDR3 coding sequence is TGTGCCAGCAGTACCAGCGGGAGCTCGGACAATGAGCAGTTCTTC.

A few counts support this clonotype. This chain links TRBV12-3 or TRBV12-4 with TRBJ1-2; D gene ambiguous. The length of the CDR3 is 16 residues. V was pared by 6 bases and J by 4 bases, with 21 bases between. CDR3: CASSYPRPQPLYGYTF. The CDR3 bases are TGTGCCAGCAGCTACCCCCGACCGCAACCCCTCTATGGCTACACCTTC.